The sequence of this T cell receptor (beta chain) was determined in a study of T cells after yellow fever vaccination. Study-level points and caveats: A weaker secondary response peaked on day 5, the primary on day 15. Post-booster reappearance was seen for most primary-vaccination clones (96% CD4, roughly 88% CD8). Within FACS-sorted repertoires, abundant clonotypes contaminating from the bulk population could be present.

As regards this clonotype: What it recognizes is unknown.

TCRdb ran MiXCR on the 5' RACE reads and lists one entry per CDR3 protein. Among over 200,000 distinct CDR3 sequences, 6% to 8% were seen once, and the ten largest hold roughly 1%. This CDR3 is built from 17 residues. V lost 4 bases, J lost 5 bases, and 9 bases stayed unmatched. Per germline, CDR1 SGHTA and CDR2 FQGTGA. This receptor was obtained from a young man who received the YFV17D yellow fever vaccine. This sequence joins TRBV7-3 and TRBJ2-3; TRBD2 aligns across 13 bases. Material: CD4+ T cells sorted from PBMCs, obtained on the day of the yellow fever booster vaccination. The CDR3 here is CASSSPGLAGSGDTQYF. In nucleotides, the CDR3 is TGTGCCAGCAGCTCACCGGGACTAGCGGGATCCGGAGATACGCAGTATTTT.